This T cell receptor (beta chain) was sequenced for a study of blood T cell repertoires in COVID-19. Whole-study context: PBMCs, B-cell-depleted T cells, or T cells provided the cDNA or gDNA that made up the material.

V lost 5 bases and J lost 0; bases outside the gene matches: 10. The germline V gene has CDR1 MNHNY and CDR2 SVGAGI (reference sequence). This CDR3 has 17 amino acids. Produced via immunoSEQ multiplex PCR; TCRdb's table is partial and in-frame only. The data hold 200,000 to 250,000 clones, with around 87% observed a single time. The V gene is TRBV6-6, the J gene TRBJ2-3; 8 bases match TRBD2. The material sequenced was peripheral blood. This TCR was recovered from a man aged 55 to 69 with acute or convalescent COVID-19. In DNA form, the CDR3 reads TGTGCCAGCAGTCTCAGGAGGACTAGCTCTAGCACAGATACGCAGTATTTT. Its translation: CASSLRRTSSSTDTQYF.